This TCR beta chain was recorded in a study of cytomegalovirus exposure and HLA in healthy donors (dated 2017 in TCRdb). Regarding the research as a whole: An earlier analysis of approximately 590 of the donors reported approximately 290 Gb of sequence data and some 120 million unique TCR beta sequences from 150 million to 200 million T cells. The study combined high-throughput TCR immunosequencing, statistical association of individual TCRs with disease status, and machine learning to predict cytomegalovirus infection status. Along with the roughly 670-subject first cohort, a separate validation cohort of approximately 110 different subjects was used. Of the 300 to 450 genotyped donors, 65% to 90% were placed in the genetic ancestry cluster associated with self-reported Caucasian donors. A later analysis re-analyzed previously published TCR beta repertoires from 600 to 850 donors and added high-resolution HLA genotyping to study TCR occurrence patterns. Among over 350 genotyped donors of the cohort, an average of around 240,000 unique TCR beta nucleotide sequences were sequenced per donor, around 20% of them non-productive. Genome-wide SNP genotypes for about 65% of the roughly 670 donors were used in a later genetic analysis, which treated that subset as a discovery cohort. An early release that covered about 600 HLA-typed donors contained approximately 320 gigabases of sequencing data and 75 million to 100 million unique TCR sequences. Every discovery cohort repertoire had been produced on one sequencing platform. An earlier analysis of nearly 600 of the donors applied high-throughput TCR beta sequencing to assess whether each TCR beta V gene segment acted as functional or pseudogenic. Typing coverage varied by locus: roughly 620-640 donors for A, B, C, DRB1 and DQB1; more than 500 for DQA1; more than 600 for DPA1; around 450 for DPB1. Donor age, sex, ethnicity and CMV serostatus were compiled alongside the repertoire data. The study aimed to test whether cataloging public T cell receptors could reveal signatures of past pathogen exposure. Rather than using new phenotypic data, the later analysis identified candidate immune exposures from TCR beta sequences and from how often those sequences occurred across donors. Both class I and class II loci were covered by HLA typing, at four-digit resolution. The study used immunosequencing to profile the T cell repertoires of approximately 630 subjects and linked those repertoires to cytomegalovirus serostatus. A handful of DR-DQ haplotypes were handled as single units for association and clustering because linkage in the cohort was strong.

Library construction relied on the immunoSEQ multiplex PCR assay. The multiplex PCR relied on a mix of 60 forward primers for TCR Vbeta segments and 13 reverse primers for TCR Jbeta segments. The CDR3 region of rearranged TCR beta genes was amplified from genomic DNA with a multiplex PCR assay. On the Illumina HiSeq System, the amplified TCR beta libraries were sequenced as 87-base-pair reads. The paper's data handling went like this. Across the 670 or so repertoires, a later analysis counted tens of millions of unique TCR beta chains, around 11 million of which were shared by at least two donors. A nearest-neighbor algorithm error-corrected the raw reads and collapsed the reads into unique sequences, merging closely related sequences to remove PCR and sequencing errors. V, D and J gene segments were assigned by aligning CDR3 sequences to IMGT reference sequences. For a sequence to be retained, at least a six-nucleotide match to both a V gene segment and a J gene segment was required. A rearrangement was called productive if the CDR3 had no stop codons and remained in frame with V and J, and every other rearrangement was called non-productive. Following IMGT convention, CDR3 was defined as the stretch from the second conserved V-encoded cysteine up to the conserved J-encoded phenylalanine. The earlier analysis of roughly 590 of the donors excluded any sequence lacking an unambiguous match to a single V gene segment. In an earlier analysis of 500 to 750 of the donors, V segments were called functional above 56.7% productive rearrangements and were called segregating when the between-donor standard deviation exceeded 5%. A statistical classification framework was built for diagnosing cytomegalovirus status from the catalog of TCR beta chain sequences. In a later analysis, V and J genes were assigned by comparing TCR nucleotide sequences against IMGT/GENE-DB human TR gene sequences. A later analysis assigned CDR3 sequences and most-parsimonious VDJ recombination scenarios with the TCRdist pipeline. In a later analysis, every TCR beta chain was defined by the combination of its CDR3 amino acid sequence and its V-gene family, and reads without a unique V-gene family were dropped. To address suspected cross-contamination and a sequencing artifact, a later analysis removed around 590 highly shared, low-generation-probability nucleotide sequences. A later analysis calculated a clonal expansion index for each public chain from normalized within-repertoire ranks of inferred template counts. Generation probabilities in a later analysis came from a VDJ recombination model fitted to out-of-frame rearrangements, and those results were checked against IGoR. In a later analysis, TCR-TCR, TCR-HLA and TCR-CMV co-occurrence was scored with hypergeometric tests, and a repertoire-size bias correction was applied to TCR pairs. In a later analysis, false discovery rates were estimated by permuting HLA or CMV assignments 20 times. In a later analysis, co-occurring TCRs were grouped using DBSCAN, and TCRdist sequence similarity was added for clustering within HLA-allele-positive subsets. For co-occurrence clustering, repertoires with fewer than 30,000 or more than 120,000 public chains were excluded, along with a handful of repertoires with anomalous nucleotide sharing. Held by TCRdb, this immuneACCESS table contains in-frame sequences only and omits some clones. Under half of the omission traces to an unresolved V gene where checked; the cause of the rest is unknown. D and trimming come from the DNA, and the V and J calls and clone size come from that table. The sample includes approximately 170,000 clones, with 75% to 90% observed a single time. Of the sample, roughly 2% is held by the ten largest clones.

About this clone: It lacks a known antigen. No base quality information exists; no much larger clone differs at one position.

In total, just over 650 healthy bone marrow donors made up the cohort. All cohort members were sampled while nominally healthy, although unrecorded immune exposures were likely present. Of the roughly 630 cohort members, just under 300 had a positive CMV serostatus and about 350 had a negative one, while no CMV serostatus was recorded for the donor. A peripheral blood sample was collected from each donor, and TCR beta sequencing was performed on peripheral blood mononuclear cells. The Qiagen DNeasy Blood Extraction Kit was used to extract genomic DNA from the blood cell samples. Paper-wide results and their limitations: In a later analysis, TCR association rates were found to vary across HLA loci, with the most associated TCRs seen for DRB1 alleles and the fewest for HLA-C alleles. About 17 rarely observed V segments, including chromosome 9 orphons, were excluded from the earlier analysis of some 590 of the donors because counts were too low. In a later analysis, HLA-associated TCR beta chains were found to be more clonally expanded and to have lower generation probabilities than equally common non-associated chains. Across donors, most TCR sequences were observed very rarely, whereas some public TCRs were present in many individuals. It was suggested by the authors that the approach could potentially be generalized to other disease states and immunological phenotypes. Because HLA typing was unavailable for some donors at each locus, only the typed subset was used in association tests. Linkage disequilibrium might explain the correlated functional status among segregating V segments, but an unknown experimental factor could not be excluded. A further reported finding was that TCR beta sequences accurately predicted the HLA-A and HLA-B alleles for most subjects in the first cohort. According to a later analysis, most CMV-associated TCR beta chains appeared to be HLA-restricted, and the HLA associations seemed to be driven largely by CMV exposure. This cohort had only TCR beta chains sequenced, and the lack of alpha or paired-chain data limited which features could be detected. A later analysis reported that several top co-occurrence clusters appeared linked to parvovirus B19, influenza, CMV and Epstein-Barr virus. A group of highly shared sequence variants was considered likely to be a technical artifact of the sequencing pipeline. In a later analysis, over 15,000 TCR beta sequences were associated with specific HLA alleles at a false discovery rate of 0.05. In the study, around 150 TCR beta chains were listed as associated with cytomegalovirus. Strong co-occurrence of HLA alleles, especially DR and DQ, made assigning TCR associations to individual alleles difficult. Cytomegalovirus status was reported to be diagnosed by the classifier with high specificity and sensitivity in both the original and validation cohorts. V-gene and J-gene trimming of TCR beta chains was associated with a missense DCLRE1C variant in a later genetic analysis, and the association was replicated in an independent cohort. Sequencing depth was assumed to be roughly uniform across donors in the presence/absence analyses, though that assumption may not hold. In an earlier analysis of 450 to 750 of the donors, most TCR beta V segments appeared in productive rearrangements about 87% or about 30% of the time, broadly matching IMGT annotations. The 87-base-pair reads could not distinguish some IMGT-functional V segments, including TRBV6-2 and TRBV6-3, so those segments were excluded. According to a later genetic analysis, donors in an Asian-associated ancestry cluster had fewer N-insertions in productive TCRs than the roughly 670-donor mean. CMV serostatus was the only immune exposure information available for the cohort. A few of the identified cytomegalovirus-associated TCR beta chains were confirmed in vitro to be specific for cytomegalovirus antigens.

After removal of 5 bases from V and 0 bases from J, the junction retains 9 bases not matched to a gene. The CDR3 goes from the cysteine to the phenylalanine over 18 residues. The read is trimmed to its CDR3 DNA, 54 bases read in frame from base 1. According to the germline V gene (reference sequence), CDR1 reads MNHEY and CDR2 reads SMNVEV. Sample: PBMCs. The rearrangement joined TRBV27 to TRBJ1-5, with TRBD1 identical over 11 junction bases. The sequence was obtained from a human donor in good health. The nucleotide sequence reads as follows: TGTGCCAGCAGTCCGGGGACAGGGGGGGGTTATAGCAATCAGCCCCAGCATTTT. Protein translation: CASSPGTGGGYSNQPQHF.